Listed below are T cell receptor beta chains from one sample, sequenced in a study of glioma-infiltrating T cells. TCRdb recomputed calls from the multiplex PCR reads with MiXCR, one row per CDR3 protein. The sample includes about 140,000 distinct CDR3 sequences, about two fifths of them seen just once. The specimen sequenced was glioma tissue, nonneoplastic brain tissue, or PBMCs (not recorded which). The source is a human donor with low-grade glioma or glioblastoma, undergoing nonglioma brain surgery, or in good health (not recorded which). Each CDR3 is given with its conserved first and last residue. The D gene is left open where the match is weak. Rows may omit the clone size; those that give it use once, few, many or a size class.

TRBV20-1	TRBJ1-2	NA	NA	TGCAGTGCTGGACCCCGGTCAGGGGAAGGCTACACCTTC	CSAGPRSGEGYTF
TRBV20-1	TRBJ2-2	TRBD2	once	TGCAGTGCTAGACTACTAGCGGGGGGCCTATCGAACACCGGGGAGCTGTTTTTT	CSARLLAGGLSNTGELFF
TRBV12-5	TRBJ2-3	NA	once	TGTGCTAGTGGTTTGGTATTGGGGGGAGGCGGCACAGATACGCAGTATTTT	CASGLVLGGGGTDTQYF
TRBV7-2	TRBJ2-3	NA	NA	TGTGCCAGCAGCTCCCCGGGGCCCACAGATACGCAGTATTTT	CASSSPGPTDTQYF
TRBV6-4	TRBJ2-3	NA	NA	TGTGCCAGCAGTGGGGACGGAAGCACAGATACGCAGTATTTT	CASSGDGSTDTQYF
TRBV28	TRBJ2-5	NA	few	TGTGCCAGCAGTTTTGAGGGTCTGGAGACCCAGTACTTC	CASSFEGLETQYF
TRBV20-1	TRBJ1-2	NA	few	TGCAGTGCTAGAGACGGGGGAAGGGGCGCGGATGTTGGCTACACCTTC	CSARDGGRGADVGYTF
TRBV15	TRBJ2-5	TRBD2	NA	TGTTCCACCAACCATGCGGGAGGCGAACAAGAGACCCAGTACTTC	CSTNHAGGEQETQYF
TRBV3-1	TRBJ2-3	NA	NA	TGTGCCAGCAGCCAAGAAACCTTCTGGGGCACAGATACGCAGTATTTT	CASSQETFWGTDTQYF
TRBV6-5	TRBJ2-5	NA	NA	TGTGCCAGCGCTACTTCGGGATACCAAGAGACCCAGTACTTC	CASATSGYQETQYF
TRBV4-1	TRBJ2-7	NA	NA	TGCGCCAGCAGCCAAGGGGAAACTTGGGAGCAGTACTTC	CASSQGETWEQYF
TRBV7-2	TRBJ2-1	NA	NA	TGTGCCAGCAGCAAGAGCCCGACCTCTGCCTCCTACAATGAGCAGTTCTTC	CASSKSPTSASYNEQFF
TRBV6-1	TRBJ2-3	TRBD2	many	TGTGCCAGCATAAAAGGTGGAGGGGCGGGGGAAGATACGCAGTATTTT	CASIKGGGAGEDTQYF
TRBV4-1	TRBJ2-3	NA	few	TGCGCCAGCAGCCATCACAGGGTTGTCGCAGATACGCAGTATTTT	CASSHHRVVADTQYF
TRBV7-2	TRBJ2-7	TRBD2	few	TGTGCCAGCAGCAGGGGACTAGCGGGTTACGAGCAGTACTTC	CASSRGLAGYEQYF
TRBV20-1	TRBJ2-3	TRBD1	NA	TGCAGCGTTGAAGAAACAGGGGGCTTGAAACAGTATTTT	CSVEETGGLKQYF
TRBV5-6	TRBJ2-1	NA	few	TGTGCCAGCAGCTTCCGGGGGCTTAGCTCCTACAATGAGCAGTTCTTC	CASSFRGLSSYNEQFF
TRBV4-1	TRBJ1-4	NA	NA	TGCGCCAGCAGCCAAGGGGGGACCTCCGGTGAAAAACTGTTTTTT	CASSQGGTSGEKLFF
TRBV4-2	TRBJ2-2	NA	NA	TGTGCCAGCAGCCCTGGCGTAGGCACCGGGGAGCTGTTTTTT	CASSPGVGTGELFF
TRBV4-2	TRBJ2-1	NA	few	TGTGCCAGCAGCCAAGGCTCCGACGGCTCCTACAATGAGCAGTTCTTC	CASSQGSDGSYNEQFF
TRBV6-6	TRBJ2-1	NA	NA	TGTGCCAGCAGTTGGACAGAATCCTACAATGAGCAGTTCTTC	CASSWTESYNEQFF